This paragraph reports one TCR beta chain. Its matching antigen is unknown. Positive CCR7 selection of CD45RO-negative cells yielded the naive CD8 cells, and terminally differentiated effector memory CD45RA+ cells were excluded. Template for every sorted-subset replicate PCR totaled 200 to 250 ng DNA, roughly 30,000 T cell genomes. The method was immunoSEQ multiplex PCR; TCRdb's version includes in-frame clones alone and lacks a portion of them. This table holds 450,000 to 700,000 clones, 95% to 96% found once. The data belong to a study of shared clonotypes between healthy human individuals. Study results and limitations: For naive CD4 cells, approximately 5% of clonotypes were shared across a few donors.

This CDR3 comprises 15 residues. Germline CDR1 is MNHEY and CDR2 is SVGAGI. The trim removed 5 bases at V and 6 bases at J, leaving 6 bases unmatched. The origin of this receptor is a woman aged 25 to 39 in good health. Sequenced: naive CD8+ T cells sorted from blood. The chain combines TRBV6-5 with TRBJ2-1, with 11 bases matching TRBD2. CDR3 sequence: CASSDYSGRANEQFF. As DNA, the CDR3 is TGTGCCAGCAGTGACTATAGCGGGAGGGCCAATGAGCAGTTCTTC.